Below, 29 T cell receptor beta chains from the same sample are listed, as sequenced in a study of T cells in Graves' hyperthyroidism and ophthalmopathy. Researchers took RNA transcripts and amplified the TCR beta CDR3 regions from them. Carried out on the TCR CDR3, a first-round RT-PCR used the HTBI primer set. TCRdb reprocessed the multiplex PCR reads with MiXCR, giving one entry per CDR3 protein. The table records roughly 93,000 distinct CDR3 sequences, roughly 40% of them present only once. Sequenced sample: peripheral blood or thyroid tissue (not recorded which). The receptors originated from a woman aged 30 to 39 with Graves' hyperthyroidism.

This clonotype was recorded at least ten times. CDR3 DNA sequence: TGTGCCAGCTCACCACCGACAGGGGACAATCAGCCCCAGCATTTT. Protein sequence: CASSPPTGDNQPQHF. The chain couples TRBV18 to TRBJ1-5; 8 bases align to TRBD1. The V segment lost 0 bases and the J segment 3 bases; nucleotides outside the gene matches: 1. The CDR3 consists of 15 residues. Per the germline V gene, CDR1 is KGHSH and CDR2 is LQKENI.

Note on this clonotype: A read error may explain this, as a much larger clone is one base away. The chain recombines TRBV5-1 with TRBJ1-1; 9 nucleotides line up with TRBD1. The CDR3 totals 13 residues. V gave up 7 bases and J gave up 11 bases; unmatched junction bases: 12. The germline gives CDR1 SGHRS, CDR2 YFSETQ. CDR3 sequence: CASAQVTGGEAFF. Here the CDR3 DNA reads TGCGCCAGCGCCCAAGTGACAGGGGGTGAGGCTTTCTTT. The full variable domain, in which reference TRBV5-1 and TRBJ1-1 provide the parts outside the CDR3, is KAGVTQTPRYLIKTRGQQVTLSCSPISGHRSVSWYQQTPGQGLQFLFEYFSETQRNKGNFPGRFSGRQFSNSRSEMNVSTLELGDSALYLCASAQVTGGEAFFGQGTRLTVV.

For this clonotype: A much larger clonotype is one base distant, so this may be a read error. This chain uses TRBV6-1 with TRBJ1-5; no reliable D call. With 0 bases removed from V and 0 bases from J, the gap between germline ends came to 9 bases. Germline V lookup: CDR1 MNHNS, CDR2 SASEGT. The CDR3 length is 16 residues. This CDR3 reads CASSEAVWGSNQPQHF. CDR3 bases: TGTGCCAGCAGTGAAGCGGTCTGGGGTAGCAATCAGCCCCAGCATTTT.

V usage is TRBV28 and J usage is TRBJ2-5, with D tentatively TRBD1 (6 bases). The V and J ends lost 5 bases and 5 bases respectively, with 18 bases between them. The length of the CDR3 is 15 residues. The germline CDR1 and CDR2 sequences are MDHEN and SYDVKM. CDR3 DNA: TGTGCCAGCAGTCCTGATACAGGGAAAGTGGAGACCCAGTACTTC. The encoded protein is CASSPDTGKVETQYF.

On this clonotype itself: One end of the junction fails to match germline, which may point to a read error. V is TRBV7-7 and J is TRBJ2-7; D assignment may be TRBD1 or TRBD2 (6 bases each). CDR1 and CDR2 (germline): SSHAT, FNYEAQ (reference sequence). There are 19 residues in the CDR3. CDR3 coding DNA: TGTGCTAGCAGCTTAGAGTCCACGGGGGCAGGGACGGGGTATCGGGAGCAGCACTTC. Translated: CASSLESTGAGTGYREQHF.

The table lists this clonotype with many counts. The chain links TRBV7-3 to TRBJ2-7; TRBD2 matches 8 bases. The J segment lost 6 bases and the V segment lost 4 bases, leaving 5 bases of the junction unmatched. The CDR3 has 13 amino acids. From germline, CDR1 is SGHTA and CDR2 FQGTGA. In DNA, the CDR3 is TGTGCCAGCAGCTCCAATGCGGGGGGCGAGCAGTACTTC. Protein: CASSSNAGGEQYF.

Ten or more counts support this clonotype. The chain carries TRBV6-6 and TRBJ2-2; D may be TRBD1 (6 bases). CDR1 MNHNY and CDR2 SVGAGI come from the germline V gene (reference sequence). There are 14 residues in the CDR3. V shed 8 bases and J shed 4 bases, with 14 bases lying between them. Here the CDR3 reads CASSLQGSTGELFF. In DNA form, the CDR3 reads TGTGCCAGCTCCCTACAGGGATCCACCGGGGAGCTGTTTTTT.

The sample holds many counts of this clonotype. V and J are TRBV7-9 and TRBJ2-7; 11 positions match TRBD2. CDR1 SEHNR and CDR2 FQNEAQ come from the germline V gene (reference sequence). CDR3 length equals 15 residues. V shed 2 bases, J shed 4 bases, and the junction held 4 bases outside the gene matches. CDR3 amino acids: CASSLQTSGDYEQYF. Here the CDR3 DNA reads TGTGCCAGCAGCTTACAGACTAGCGGGGATTACGAGCAGTACTTC.

This clonotype was picked up a small number of times. The chain recombines TRBV28 with TRBJ2-3, with a possible D match to TRBD1 (5 bases). The V gene's germline CDR1 is MDHEN and CDR2 SYDVKM. The V end lost 4 bases, the J end lost 5 bases, and 13 bases lay between the germline ends. There are 14 residues in the CDR3. This CDR3 reads CASSSPDRRDTQYF. The CDR3, as DNA: TGTGCCAGCAGTTCCCCCGACAGAAGAGATACGCAGTATTTT.

The V and J genes are TRBV11-2 and TRBJ2-1, with 10 bases lining up with TRBD2. CDR3 length: 16 amino acids. With V trimmed by 1 base and J by 3 bases, 3 bases remained unmatched. Germline V gene sequence: CDR1 SGHAT, CDR2 FQNNGV. CDR3 coding DNA: TGTGCCAGCAGCTTAGCAGCGGGAGGGTTCTACAATGAGCAGTTCTTC. Translating gives CASSLAAGGFYNEQFF.

A remark on this clonotype: A much larger clone lies a single base off, so this may be a read error. V gene TRBV4-3 combines with J gene TRBJ2-5, with D possibly being TRBD1 (5 bases). CDR1 and CDR2 from the germline V gene are LGHNA and YSLEER. Between the trimmed V and J ends, which lost 4 bases and 2 bases, there was a span of 20 bases. The CDR3 extends over 17 amino acids. The CDR3 loop is CASSLFPTGRNQETQYF. The CDR3 DNA reads as TGCGCCAGCAGCCTCTTCCCAACAGGAAGAAATCAAGAGACCCAGTACTTC.

About this clonotype itself: Its ends do not fully match the called genes, so a read error is possible. The CDR3 DNA reads as TGTGTCAGCGTCGGACGGATATACTATGGCTACACCTTC. Its protein product is CVSVGRIYYGYTF. The chain joins TRBV2 to TRBJ1-2, with D unresolved. The germline V gene encodes CDR1 SNHLY and CDR2 FYNNEI. The CDR3 sequence is 13 residues long.

The rearrangement joins TRBV15 to TRBJ2-5; no definite D call. The V end was cut by 3 bases, the J end by 7 bases, with 15 bases between. The V gene's germline CDR1 is LNHNV and CDR2 YYDKDF (reference sequence). The CDR3 spans 14 residues. Here the CDR3 reads CATSSPTWFGTQYF. The CDR3 nucleotides read TGTGCCACCAGCAGCCCCACGTGGTTCGGGACCCAGTACTTC.

In this sample, this clonotype turned up many times. V is TRBV12-3 or TRBV12-4 and J is TRBJ2-2; D not certain. V was cut by 3 bases and J by 0 bases, with 8 bases left in between. This CDR3 is 15 amino acids long. The CDR3 region has the DNA TGTGCCAGCAGTTTCTCTCTAGCGAACACCGGGGAGCTGTTTTTT. This translates into CASSFSLANTGELFF.

This clonotype came up many times. The chain employs TRBV4-1 and TRBJ2-7; a weak D match, TRBD2 (5 bases). This CDR3 is 15 amino acids long. V shed 0 bases and J shed 1 base, with 10 bases lying between them. Germline V gives CDR1 MGHRA, CDR2 YSYEKL. The CDR3 DNA reads TGCGCCAGCAGCCAAGACCAGCAGCGGTCCTACGAGCAGTACTTC. The encoded protein is CASSQDQQRSYEQYF.

This chain uses TRBV7-6 with TRBJ2-2; the D is unclear. V lost 1 base to trimming and J lost 0 bases, with 6 bases between them. The CDR3 sequence is 15 residues long. CDR1 SGHVS and CDR2 FNYEAQ come from the germline V gene. The CDR3 sequence is CASSLEGTNTGELFF. The CDR3 nucleotides are TGTGCCAGCAGCTTAGAGGGCACGAACACCGGGGAGCTGTTTTTT. The entire variable domain, with the rest obtained from reference TRBV7-6 and TRBJ2-2, is as follows: GAGVSQSPRYKVTKRGQDVALRCDPISGHVSLYWYRQALGQGPEFLTYFNYEAQQDKSGLPNDRFSAERPEGSISTLTIQRTEQRDSAMYRCASSLEGTNTGELFFGEGSRLTVL.

This clonotype has at least ten counts. The chain carries TRBV28 and TRBJ2-2; D is ambiguous. The germline V gene encodes CDR1 MDHEN and CDR2 SYDVKM. The CDR3 covers 15 residues. With 5 bases removed from V and 4 bases from J, the gap between germline ends came to 14 bases. CDR3 nucleotide sequence: TGTGCCAGCAGTGGCCTCCAAGGGCGCACCGGGGAGCTGTTTTTT. Protein sequence: CASSGLQGRTGELFF.

This clonotype was detected ten times or more. The chain is built from TRBV11-2 and TRBJ1-2, with D hard to call. Germline V gene lookup returns CDR1 SGHAT and CDR2 FQNNGV. The V and J ends lost 3 bases and 7 bases respectively, with 9 bases between them. The length of the CDR3 is 12 residues. CDR3 bases: TGTGCCAGCAGCTTTTACGCGAGTGGCTACACCTTC. Amino acids: CASSFYASGYTF.

This clonotype showed up many times. The V and J genes are TRBV7-8 and TRBJ2-3, with a weak D call TRBD1 (6 bases). V was cut by 5 bases and J by 1 base, with 10 bases left in between. Germline CDR1 is SGHVS and CDR2 is FQNEAQ. The CDR3 covers 14 residues. The CDR3 coding sequence is TGTGCCAGCAGCCCCGGGACACGCACAGATACGCAGTATTTT. Translating gives CASSPGTRTDTQYF.

In regard to this clonotype: This sequence may be a read error, since a much larger clone differs from it by one base. The chain is built from TRBV6-5 and TRBJ2-7; 8 nucleotides align to TRBD2. This CDR3 contains 16 residues. From germline, CDR1 is MNHEY and CDR2 SVGAGI. V was pared by 5 bases and J by 0 bases, with 9 bases of the junction left unmatched. CDR3 residues: CASSEGLAGDSYEQYF. CDR3 sequence (DNA): TGTGCCAGCAGTGAAGGCCTAGCGGGTGACTCCTACGAGCAGTACTTC.

This clonotype was picked up many times. CDR3 sequence reads: CASSFNTDTQYF. The CDR3 DNA sequence: TGCGCCAGCAGCTTTAACACAGATACGCAGTATTTT. The chain combines TRBV5-1 with TRBJ2-3; no clear D gene. Germline V gene data show CDR1 as SGHRS and CDR2 as YFSETQ. V lost 2 bases to trimming and J lost 2 bases, with 3 bases between them. The CDR3 is made up of 12 amino acids.

The table lists this clonotype with many counts. The chain is built from TRBV10-2 and TRBJ1-3, with TRBD1 as a possible D gene (6 bases). Trimming cost V 7 bases and J 0 bases, with 10 bases left between them. In germline, CDR1 is WSHSY, CDR2 SAAADI. The CDR3 spans 14 residues. The CDR3 reads CASNPQGSGNTIYF. DNA of the CDR3: TGCGCCAGCAACCCACAGGGCTCTGGAAACACCATATATTTT.

This chain uses TRBV7-2 with TRBJ1-6, with 7 bases fitting TRBD1. Germline V CDR1 and CDR2: SGHTA, FQGNSA. Unmatched junction bases numbered 8, after V lost 5 bases and J lost 7 bases. The length of the CDR3 is 15 residues. The CDR3 DNA follows: TGTGCCAGCAGCGCTACCGGGACAGAGAATTCACCCCTCCACTTT. Protein sequence: CASSATGTENSPLHF.

The chain is built from TRBV7-8 and TRBJ2-1; D ambiguous. CDR1 is SGHVS, CDR2 FQNEAQ, per germline. V lost 8 bases and J 0 bases, leaving 8 bases between the germline ends. This CDR3 region has 13 residues. The CDR3 nucleotides are TGTGCCAGCGAGACGGACTCCTACAATGAGCAGTTCTTC. This gives the protein CASETDSYNEQFF.

This clonotype came up once. The V gene is TRBV11-2, the J gene TRBJ2-5; 12 nucleotides align to TRBD2. Germline CDR1 reads SGHAT; CDR2 reads FQNNGV. This CDR3 has 17 residues. The V gene end was trimmed by 5 bases and the J gene end by 0 bases; junction bases not matched to a gene: 7. The CDR3 sequence: CASSRWASGRDQETQYF. For the CDR3, the DNA is TGTGCCAGCAGCCGGTGGGCTAGCGGGAGGGACCAAGAGACCCAGTACTTC.

Ten or more counts support this clonotype. V and J are TRBV7-9 and TRBJ2-5; the D call may be TRBD1 or TRBD2 (5 bases each). CDR3 length equals 19 residues. Trimming left V 2 bases short and J 5 bases short, with 27 bases between. Germline V CDR1 and CDR2: SEHNR, FQNEAQ (reference sequence). The CDR3 DNA sequence: TGTGCCAGCAGCTTACCATCTGGGGACCAGCCCATGGAAAGGGAGACCCAGTACTTC. Protein sequence: CASSLPSGDQPMERETQYF.

This chain uses TRBV7-9 with TRBJ1-5; D gene ambiguous. V was trimmed by 5 bases and J by 11 bases, leaving 22 bases between them. Per germline, CDR1 SEHNR and CDR2 FQNEAQ (reference sequence). The CDR3 spans 15 residues. The CDR3, as DNA: TGTGCCAGCAGCGACCGACTAGGCGGGGAGGAGACCCAGCATTTT. Its translation: CASSDRLGGEETQHF. Drawing the rest from reference TRBV7-9 and TRBJ1-5, the complete variable domain is DTGVSQNPRHKITKRGQNVTFRCDPISEHNRLYWYRQTLGQGPEFLTYFQNEAQLEKSRLLSDRFSAERPKGSFSTLEIQRTEQGDSAMYLCASSDRLGGEETQHFGDGTRLSIL.

The sample holds a few counts of this clonotype. This chain connects TRBV2 to TRBJ2-7, with 10 bases matching TRBD2. The CDR3 runs 18 residues. V gave up 5 bases and J gave up 2 bases; unmatched junction bases: 15. From germline, CDR1 is SNHLY and CDR2 FYNNEI. CDR3 amino acids: CASSLTRLGAGGTYEQYF. The CDR3, as DNA: TGTGCCAGCAGTTTAACCCGGCTGGGAGCGGGAGGGACCTACGAGCAGTACTTC.

The table lists this clonotype with many counts. The chain recombines TRBV7-6 with TRBJ2-3, with 7 positions matching TRBD1. The CDR3 consists of 15 residues. The V segment lost 5 bases and the J segment 0 bases; nucleotides outside the gene matches: 5. The germline V gene encodes CDR1 SGHVS and CDR2 FNYEAQ. CDR3 bases: TGTGCCAGCAGCACCAGGGGGACAAGCACAGATACGCAGTATTTT. Its translation: CASSTRGTSTDTQYF.